This T cell receptor (beta chain) was observed in a study of cytomegalovirus exposure and HLA in healthy donors (dated by TCRdb to the late 2010s). Study-level background: An earlier analysis of roughly 500 of the donors reported 276 Gb of sequence data and 117 million unique TCR beta sequences obtained from 150 million to 200 million T cells. Donor age, sex, ethnicity and CMV serostatus were compiled alongside the repertoire data. To study patterns of TCR occurrence, a later analysis re-analyzed previously published TCR beta repertoires from 666 donors and added high-resolution HLA genotyping. Genome-wide SNP genotypes for about 55% of the 666 donors were used in a later genetic analysis, which treated that subset as a discovery cohort. Of the roughly 430 genotyped donors, over 70% fell in the genetic ancestry cluster associated with self-reported Caucasian donors. Among 300 to 450 genotyped donors of the cohort, an average of approximately 240,000 unique TCR beta nucleotide sequences were sequenced per donor, about a sixth of them non-productive. The number of donors typed differed by locus, with about 629-630 for A, B, C, DRB1 and DQB1, around 500 for DQA1, about 610 for DPA1, and around 460 for DPB1. In the later analysis, no new phenotypic data were used to find candidate immune exposures; instead, reliance was placed on TCR beta sequences and their occurrence across donors. To decide whether each TCR beta V gene segment behaved as functional or pseudogenic, an earlier analysis of some 600 of the donors relied on high-throughput TCR beta sequencing. Every repertoire in the discovery cohort had been generated on one and the same sequencing platform. The study was designed to test whether signatures of past pathogen exposure could be identified by cataloging public T cell receptors. Approximately 310 gigabases of sequencing data and roughly 90 million unique TCR sequences were included in an early release covering roughly 600 HLA-typed donors. To predict cytomegalovirus infection status, the study brought together high-throughput TCR immunosequencing, statistical association of individual TCRs with disease status, and machine learning. A handful of DR-DQ haplotypes were handled as single units for association and clustering because linkage in the cohort was strong. Besides the first cohort of 500 to 700 subjects, a separate validation cohort made up of roughly 120 different subjects was used. Class I and class II HLA loci were covered by the typing at four-digit resolution. The study profiled the T cell repertoires of under 850 subjects by immunosequencing and related them to cytomegalovirus serostatus. Broad study findings and their caveats: Sequencing depth was assumed to be roughly uniform across donors in the presence/absence analyses, though that assumption may not hold. In a later analysis, TCR association rates were found to vary across HLA loci, with the most associated TCRs seen for DRB1 alleles and the fewest for HLA-C alleles. A further reported finding was that TCR beta sequences accurately predicted the HLA-A and HLA-B alleles for most subjects in the first cohort. Immune exposure information for the cohort was limited to CMV serostatus. When HLA alleles, especially DR and DQ, strongly co-occurred, TCR associations were difficult to assign to individual alleles. Correlated functional status among segregating V segments might reflect linkage disequilibrium, but an unknown experimental factor could not be ruled out. A cluster of highly shared sequence variants was judged likely to represent a technical artifact of the sequencing pipeline. The 87-base-pair reads could not distinguish some IMGT-functional V segments, including TRBV6-2 and TRBV6-3, so those segments were excluded. A later genetic analysis associated a missense DCLRE1C variant with V-gene and J-gene trimming of TCR beta chains, and an independent cohort replicated the association. A later analysis associated approximately 17,000 TCR beta sequences with specific HLA alleles at a false discovery rate of 0.05. Across donors, most TCR sequences were observed very rarely, whereas some public TCRs were present in many individuals. This cohort had only TCR beta chains sequenced, and the lack of alpha or paired-chain data limited which features could be detected. In an earlier analysis of under 600 of the donors, most TCR beta V segments were observed in productive rearrangements about 87% or about 30% of the time, broadly matching IMGT annotations. The authors suggested that the approach could potentially be extended to other disease states and immunological phenotypes. Compared with equally common non-associated chains, HLA-associated TCR beta chains in a later analysis were more clonally expanded and had lower generation probabilities. Several of the top co-occurrence clusters appeared to be linked to parvovirus B19, influenza, CMV and Epstein-Barr virus, according to a later analysis. The classifier was reported to diagnose cytomegalovirus status with high specificity and sensitivity in both the original cohort and the validation cohort. A total of 150 or so TCR beta chains were listed by the study as associated with cytomegalovirus. In vitro tests confirmed that a few of the cytomegalovirus-associated TCR beta chains recognize cytomegalovirus antigens. HLA typing was unavailable for some donors at each locus, so association tests used only the typed subset. Most CMV-associated TCR beta chains appeared to be HLA-restricted in a later analysis, and the HLA associations seemed to be driven largely by CMV exposure. According to a later genetic analysis, donors in an Asian-associated ancestry cluster had fewer N-insertions in productive TCRs than the approximately 650-donor mean. Because counts were too low, 15 to 20 rarely observed V segments, including chromosome 9 orphons, were left out of the earlier analysis of some 640 of the donors.

CDR1 and CDR2, looked up from the germline V gene (reference sequence), are GTSNPN and SVGIG. V loses 2 bases, J loses 2 bases, and the germline ends lie 12 bases apart. The CDR3 runs 14 residues from the cysteine to the phenylalanine. Left in the record is the CDR3 DNA by itself, 42 bases read in frame from the first base. The method was the immunoSEQ multiplex PCR assay. The multiplex PCR relied on a mix of 60 forward primers for TCR Vbeta segments and 13 reverse primers for TCR Jbeta segments. A multiplex PCR assay on genomic DNA amplified the CDR3 region of rearranged TCR beta genes. On the Illumina HiSeq System, the amplified TCR beta libraries were sequenced as 87-base-pair reads. As for the original processing: Across the roughly 670 repertoires, a later analysis counted some 81 million unique TCR beta chains, 8.5 million to 12 million of which were shared by at least two donors. Raw reads were error-corrected and collapsed into unique sequences with a nearest-neighbor algorithm that merged closely related sequences to remove PCR and sequencing errors. CDR3 sequences were aligned to IMGT reference sequences to assign V, D and J gene segments. For a sequence to be retained, a match of at least six nucleotides was required to both a V gene segment and a J gene segment. A rearrangement was called productive if the CDR3 had no stop codons and remained in frame with V and J, and every other rearrangement was called non-productive. CDR3 was defined according to IMGT convention as the region running from the second conserved V-encoded cysteine to the conserved J-encoded phenylalanine. In an earlier analysis of more than 550 of the donors, sequences lacking an unambiguous match to a single V gene segment were excluded. In an earlier analysis of approximately 610 of the donors, V segments were called functional above 56.7% productive rearrangements and were called segregating when the between-donor standard deviation exceeded 5%. To diagnose cytomegalovirus status from the catalog of TCR beta chain sequences, a statistical classification framework was built. In a later analysis, TCR nucleotide sequences were compared against IMGT/GENE-DB human TR gene sequences so that V and J genes could be assigned. In a later analysis, CDR3 sequences and most-parsimonious VDJ recombination scenarios were assigned using the TCRdist pipeline. In a later analysis, every TCR beta chain was defined by the combination of its CDR3 amino acid sequence and its V-gene family, and reads without a unique V-gene family were dropped. In a later analysis, a few hundred highly shared, low-generation-probability nucleotide sequences were removed to address suspected cross-contamination and a sequencing artifact. A later analysis calculated a clonal expansion index for each public chain from normalized within-repertoire ranks of inferred template counts. Generation probabilities in a later analysis came from a VDJ recombination model fitted to out-of-frame rearrangements, and those results were checked against IGoR. In a later analysis, TCR-TCR, TCR-HLA and TCR-CMV co-occurrence was scored with hypergeometric tests, and a repertoire-size bias correction was applied to TCR pairs. False discovery rates were estimated in a later analysis by permuting HLA or CMV assignments 20 times. In a later analysis, co-occurring TCRs were grouped using DBSCAN, and TCRdist sequence similarity was added for clustering within HLA-allele-positive subsets. Repertoires with fewer than 30,000 or more than 120,000 public chains, plus five repertoires with anomalous nucleotide sharing, were excluded from co-occurrence clustering. TCRdb holds this immuneACCESS table with in-frame rearrangements only. Some clones are missing; in checked studies, unresolved V genes explain under half, and the rest has no known cause. V, J and clone size derive from that table, while D and trimming were established from the DNA sequence. Here the sample has 110,000 to 150,000 clones; 72% occur a single time. Of the sample, over 2% falls within the top ten clones.

In total, roughly 670 healthy bone marrow donors made up the cohort. At the time of sampling, every cohort member was nominally healthy, though immune exposures that went unrecorded were likely present. The donor was CMV seronegative and belonged to the group of 380 or so seronegative cohort members. Every donor gave a peripheral blood sample, and the peripheral blood mononuclear cells from that sample were used for TCR beta sequencing. Genomic DNA extraction from the blood cell samples was performed with the Qiagen DNeasy Blood Extraction Kit. On this clone itself: Its antigen target is currently unknown. Base qualities were left out, and no much larger clone turns up one base away.

The chain links TRBV30 with TRBJ1-2; TRBD1 might be the D gene, on 6 matching bases. The sample consisted of PBMCs. The sequence was obtained from a man between 40 and 49 years old in good health and CMV-seronegative. The nucleotide sequence is TGTGCCTGGAGTACAGGGACGCGCAACTATGGCTACACCTTC. Its translation is CAWSTGTRNYGYTF. Outside the CDR3, residues come from the reference TRBV30 and TRBJ1-2 proteins, so the full variable domain is: SQTIHQWPATLVQPVGSPLSLECTVEGTSNPNLYWYRQAAGRGLQLLFYSVGIGQISSEVPQNLSASRPQDRQFILSSKKLLLSDSGFYLCAWSTGTRNYGYTFGSGTRLTVV.